This TCR beta chain was sequenced in a study of shared clonotypes between healthy human individuals. About the research overall: In total, the donors were a couple of women and a few men aged 18 to 49.

The study drew all its donors from Caucasian adults living in Nashville, Tennessee. The material for each subset, its genomic DNA, was split evenly across several immunoSEQ plates. DNA input for the unsorted PBMC replicate PCRs was 250 to 300 ng, approximately 30,000 T cell genomes. Generated by immunoSEQ multiplex PCR, the TCRdb table keeps only in-frame clones and is missing some. The data hold some 530,000 clones, with about 84% observed a single time. This clone occurred once. V gave up 4 bases and J gave up 5 bases; unmatched junction bases: 7. This CDR3 comprises 14 residues. Germline lookup yields CDR1 MGHDK and CDR2 SYGVNS.

This TCR derives from a woman aged 40 to 49 in good health. Some clones in this sample may be carry-over from other donors' samples. Sequencing input: PBMCs. J is TRBJ2-5 and V is TRBV25-1; 7 positions agree with TRBD2. Here the CDR3 reads CASSAAGDVETQYF. The DNA of the CDR3 is TGTGCCAGCAGTGCCGCGGGGGATGTGGAGACCCAGTACTTC.